This T cell receptor beta chain stems from a study of blood T cell repertoires in COVID-19. Study information: T cells, B-cell-depleted T cells, or PBMCs supplied cDNA or gDNA.

The data were produced by immunoSEQ multiplex PCR, yet TCRdb's version contains in-frame clones alone and is incomplete. The repertoire holds some 95,000 clones, with around 75% as singletons. V trimming: 5 bases; J trimming: 4 bases; junction bases outside the gene matches: 1. There are 12 residues in the CDR3. Germline V gives CDR1 SGHAT, CDR2 FQNNGV. Input material: peripheral blood. V gene TRBV11-2 combines with J gene TRBJ2-7, with 8 bases aligning to TRBD2. This TCR derives from a man between 70 and 80 years old with acute or convalescent COVID-19. This CDR3 is CASSASGYEQYF. CDR3 nucleotides: TGTGCCAGCAGCGCTAGCGGGTACGAGCAGTACTTC.